This T cell receptor (beta chain) was recorded in a study of T cells in Graves' hyperthyroidism and ophthalmopathy. Study results and limitations: Blood also showed most of the thyroid clonotypes that were expanded above 0.001.

This clonotype was seen at least ten times. Its antigen is undetermined. Clinical symptoms, serum thyroxine, TRAb, thyroid ultrasound and orbital computed tomography informed diagnoses. RNA transcripts provided the source from which TCR beta CDR3 regions were amplified. First-round RT-PCR with HTBI primers amplified the TCR CDR3 region. One entry per CDR3 protein, called by TCRdb with MiXCR from the multiplex PCR reads. Of hundreds of thousands of distinct CDR3 sequences in the sample, 30% to 40% are singletons; the top ten hold around 30%. Per germline, CDR1 SGDLS and CDR2 YYNGEE. With 3 bases clipped from V and 6 bases from J, the junction kept 5 bases outside the gene matches. The CDR3 has 14 residues.

This receptor was taken from a woman aged 40 to 55 with Graves' hyperthyroidism. Material: blood. The rearrangement links TRBV9 to TRBJ2-2; TRBD2 matches 7 bases. CDR3 amino acids: CASSATSFSGELFF. The CDR3 DNA reads TGTGCCAGCAGCGCGACTAGCTTTTCCGGGGAGCTGTTTTTT. The full variable domain, with the rest looked up from reference TRBV9 and TRBJ2-2, is DSGVTQTPKHLITATGQRVTLRCSPRSGDLSVYWYQQSLDQGLQFLIQYYNGEERAKGNILERFSAQQFPDLHSELNLSSLELGDSALYFCASSATSFSGELFFGEGSRLTVL.